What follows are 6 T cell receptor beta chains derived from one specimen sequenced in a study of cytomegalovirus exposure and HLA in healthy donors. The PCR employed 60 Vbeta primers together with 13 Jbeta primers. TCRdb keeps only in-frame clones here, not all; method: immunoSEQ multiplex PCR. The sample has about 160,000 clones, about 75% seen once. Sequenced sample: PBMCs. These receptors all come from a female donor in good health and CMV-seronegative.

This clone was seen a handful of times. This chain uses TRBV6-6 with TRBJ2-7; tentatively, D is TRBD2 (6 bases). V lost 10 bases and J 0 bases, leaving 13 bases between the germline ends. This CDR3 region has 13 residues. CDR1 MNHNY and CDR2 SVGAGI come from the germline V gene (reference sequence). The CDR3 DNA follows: TGTGCCATCGGGAGCGGCTTCTCCTACGAGCAGTACTTC. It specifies CAIGSGFSYEQYF.

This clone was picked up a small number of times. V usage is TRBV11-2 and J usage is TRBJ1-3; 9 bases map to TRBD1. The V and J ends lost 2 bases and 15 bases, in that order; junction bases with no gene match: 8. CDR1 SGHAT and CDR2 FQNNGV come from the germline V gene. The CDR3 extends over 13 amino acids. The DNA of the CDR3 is TGTGCCAGCAGCTTAACCCGGGACAGGGCTACATATTTT. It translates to CASSLTRDRATYF.

CDR3 in amino acids: CASSQVGTVDLETQYF. DNA of the CDR3: TGTGCCAGCAGCCAAGTAGGAACAGTAGATTTGGAGACCCAGTACTTC. The genes are TRBV4-2 and TRBJ2-5, with D unclear. This CDR3 region has 16 residues. Trimming took 1 base from V and 5 from J, leaving 17 bases between them. The V gene's germline CDR1 is LGHNA and CDR2 YNFKEQ.

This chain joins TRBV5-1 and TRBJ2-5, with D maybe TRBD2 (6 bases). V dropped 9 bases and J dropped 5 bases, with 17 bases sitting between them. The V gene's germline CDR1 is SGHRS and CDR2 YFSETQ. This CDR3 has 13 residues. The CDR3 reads CATSRERLETQYF. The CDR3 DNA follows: TGCGCCACCTCCCGGGAGAGGCTGGAGACCCAGTACTTC. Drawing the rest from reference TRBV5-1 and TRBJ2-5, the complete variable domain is KAGVTQTPRYLIKTRGQQVTLSCSPISGHRSVSWYQQTPGQGLQFLFEYFSETQRNKGNFPGRFSGRQFSNSRSEMNVSTLELGDSALYLCATSRERLETQYFGPGTRLLVL.

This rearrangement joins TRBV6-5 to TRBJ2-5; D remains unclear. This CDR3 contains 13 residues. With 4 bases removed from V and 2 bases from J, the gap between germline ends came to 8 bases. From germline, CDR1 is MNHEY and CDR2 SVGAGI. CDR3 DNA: TGTGCCAGCAGTTTACTTCTACAAGAGACCCAGTACTTC. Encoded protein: CASSLLLQETQYF.

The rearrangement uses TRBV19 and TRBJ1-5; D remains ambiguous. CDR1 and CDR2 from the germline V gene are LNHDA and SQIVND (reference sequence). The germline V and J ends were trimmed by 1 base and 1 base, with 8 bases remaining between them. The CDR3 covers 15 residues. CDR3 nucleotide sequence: TGTGCCAGTAGTATAGTGGGCAGGAGCAATCAGCCCCAGCATTTT. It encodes CASSIVGRSNQPQHF.